What follows are 15 T cell receptor beta chains derived from one specimen sequenced in a study of T cell responses to AZD1222 COVID-19 vaccine. Profiling relied on immunoSEQ multiplex PCR, and the TCRdb table lists in-frame clones only, not all of them. The data hold 95,000 to 150,000 clones, with around 87% observed a single time. The sequencing used peripheral blood, collected on day 0 of AZD1222 vaccination. The receptors were gathered from an adult in good health.

The chain joins TRBV18 to TRBJ2-2; weak D call: TRBD2 (5 bases). The CDR3 is 14 residues long. Germline V gene data show CDR1 as KGHSH and CDR2 as LQKENI. V gave up 2 bases and J gave up 3 bases, with 7 bases separating them. The CDR3 DNA follows: TGTGCCAGCTCACCAGGGAGAGACACCGGGGAGCTGTTTTTT. Protein product: CASSPGRDTGELFF.

The J gene is TRBJ1-3, the V gene TRBV5-5, with a weak D call TRBD1 (6 bases). The CDR3 has 16 residues. Trimming cost V 4 bases and J 0 bases, with 14 bases left between them. CDR1 and CDR2 (germline): SGHKS, YYEKEE (reference sequence). CDR3 sequence: CASSLTGIGSGNTIYF. The CDR3 coding sequence is TGTGCCAGCAGCCTTACAGGGATAGGCTCTGGAAACACCATATATTTT. Using reference TRBV5-5 and TRBJ1-3 for the parts outside the CDR3, the full variable domain is DAGVTQSPTHLIKTRGQQVTLRCSPISGHKSVSWYQQVLGQGPQFIFQYYEKEERGRGNFPDRFSARQFPNYSSELNVNALLLGDSALYLCASSLTGIGSGNTIYFGEGSWLTVV.

The CDR3 coding sequence is TGCAGTGCTAGTGGGCTTAACTATGGCTACACCTTC. It yields the protein CSASGLNYGYTF. The chain combines TRBV20-1 with TRBJ1-2; D unresolved. With 3 bases removed from V and 1 base from J, the gap between germline ends came to 6 bases. Germline V CDR1 and CDR2: DFQATT, SNEGSKA (reference sequence). The CDR3 spans 12 residues.

This chain uses TRBV29-1 with TRBJ2-3; 9 bases are a match to TRBD2. Germline V CDR1 and CDR2: SQVTM, ANQGSEA. The ends lost 4 bases at V and 0 bases at J; junction bases unmatched: 5. The CDR3 contains 15 residues. For the CDR3, the DNA is TGCAGCGTTGTAAGGCTAGCGGGGAGCACAGATACGCAGTATTTT. Translating it yields CSVVRLAGSTDTQYF.

V usage is TRBV7-9 and J usage is TRBJ2-1; 7 nucleotides line up with TRBD2. CDR1 is SEHNR and CDR2 is FQNEAQ in the germline V gene (reference sequence). The CDR3 has 17 amino acids. V was pared by 5 bases and J by 0 bases, with 10 bases of the junction left unmatched. This CDR3 reads CASSPRWGGSSYNEQFF. The CDR3, as DNA: TGTGCCAGCAGCCCTAGGTGGGGGGGTAGCTCCTACAATGAGCAGTTCTTC.

This clone was recorded at least ten times. The chain couples TRBV6-8 to TRBJ1-2, with D tentatively TRBD1 (5 bases). This CDR3 is built from 13 residues. Per germline, CDR1 MNHGY and CDR2 SAAAGT. Trimming took off 8 bases at V and 8 bases at J, with 18 bases between the two ends. CDR3: CASPEGRWEGYTF. The CDR3 bases are TGTGCCAGCCCCGAGGGGAGATGGGAGGGCTACACCTTC.

The chain combines TRBV27 with TRBJ1-1; D unresolved. The CDR3 has 13 residues. Germline CDR1 is MNHEY and CDR2 is SMNVEV (reference sequence). V gave up 5 bases and J gave up 3 bases, with 10 bases separating them. DNA for the CDR3: TGTGCCAGCAGTCTTCAATTGTACACTGAAGCTTTCTTT. Residues: CASSLQLYTEAFF.

The chain has TRBV28 and TRBJ2-7; D possibly corresponds to TRBD1 (5 bases). The CDR3 totals 14 residues. Looked up from germline, CDR1 is MDHEN and CDR2 is SYDVKM. V lost 1 base to trimming and J lost 2 bases, with 9 bases between them. CDR3 DNA: TGTGCCAGCAGTTTATTAGGGGTGGCCTACGAGCAGTACTTC. Its translation: CASSLLGVAYEQYF.

The chain combines TRBV12-3 or TRBV12-4 with TRBJ2-1; 7 bases are a match to TRBD2. V lost 3 bases and J lost 6; bases outside the gene matches: 2. The CDR3 has 13 amino acids. The CDR3 region is CASSLAGVNEQFF. Here the CDR3 DNA reads TGTGCCAGCAGTTTGGCGGGGGTCAATGAGCAGTTCTTC.

This clone showed up just once. The gene calls are TRBV6-5 and TRBJ2-1; 8 nucleotides match TRBD2. Germline V CDR1 and CDR2: MNHEY, SVGAGI. This CDR3 has 15 amino acids. Trimming took 5 bases from V and 7 from J; bases not matched to a gene: 10. The CDR3 DNA is TGTGCCAGCAGTATTAGCGGGGTAATTGGGAATGAGCAGTTCTTC. Translation: CASSISGVIGNEQFF.

This chain connects TRBV7-2 to TRBJ1-1; D remains ambiguous. The V gene's germline CDR1 is SGHTA and CDR2 FQGNSA. The CDR3 extends over 15 amino acids. V lost 2 bases and J 4 bases, leaving 14 bases between the germline ends. CDR3 sequence reads: CASSLFVPAATEAFF. For the CDR3, the DNA is TGTGCCAGCAGCTTATTTGTTCCGGCGGCCACTGAAGCTTTCTTT. Full variable domain (outside the CDR3, taken from reference TRBV7-2 and TRBJ1-1): GAGVSQSPSNKVTEKGKDVELRCDPISGHTALYWYRQSLGQGLEFLIYFQGNSAPDKSGLPSDRFSAERTGGSVSTLTIQRTQQEDSAVYLCASSLFVPAATEAFFGQGTRLTVV.

V usage is TRBV5-1 and J usage is TRBJ1-1; D unclear. Germline lookup yields CDR1 SGHRS and CDR2 YFSETQ. V gave up 2 bases and J gave up 5 bases, with 13 bases separating them. This CDR3 has 14 residues. Written as DNA, the CDR3 is TGCGCCAGCAGCTTAGGCCTATCTAGGACTGAAGCTTTCTTT. Translation gives CASSLGLSRTEAFF.

Remarks on this clone: The junction differs from germline at one of its ends, possibly a read error. The chain combines TRBV7-7 with TRBJ2-5, with TRBD1 identical over 8 bases. Germline-derived CDR1 and CDR2 are SSHAT and FNYEAQ (reference sequence). CDR3 length: 15 amino acids. CDR3 bases: TGTGCTAGCAGCCCTATCGGACAGGGACAAGAGACCCAGTACTTC. Protein: CASSPIGQGQETQYF.

This chain connects TRBV20-1 to TRBJ2-1, with D unclear. Between the trimmed V and J ends, which lost 3 bases and 9 bases, there was a span of 12 bases. From germline, CDR1 is DFQATT and CDR2 SNEGSKA (reference sequence). The CDR3 sequence is 12 residues long. The CDR3 region is CSASRPLGEQFF. The CDR3 nucleotides read TGCAGTGCTAGTCGTCCGTTAGGTGAGCAGTTCTTC.

This clone was seen a few times. V usage is TRBV9 and J usage is TRBJ2-2; TRBD1 or TRBD2 may be the D gene (5 bases each). Per the germline V gene, CDR1 is SGDLS and CDR2 is YYNGEE. The ends were cut back, 0 bases at V and 0 bases at J, with 9 bases in the middle. This CDR3 spans 16 amino acids. The CDR3 bases are TGTGCCAGCAGCGTAGACGGGGCCTCGAACACCGGGGAGCTGTTTTTT. Translating it yields CASSVDGASNTGELFF.